This T cell receptor beta chain was sequenced during a study of CD8 T cells in Susac syndrome. RNA, at roughly 0.45 to 1 ug, was reverse transcribed with random hexamers. Amplification of TCR beta CDR3 spanned 54 Vbeta and 13 Jbeta via immunoSEQ multiplex PCR. TCRdb reanalysed the immunoSEQ multiplex PCR reads using MiXCR and keeps one entry per CDR3 protein. The sample holds 75,000 to 100,000 distinct CDR3 sequences, nearly 95% seen once. Blood CD8+ and CD4+ T cells underwent high-throughput TCR beta sequencing. Through negative isolation, CD4+ and CD8+ T cells were obtained, while TEMRA cells were enriched using FACS. Only one count was recorded for this clonotype. The TCR originated in a human donor with Susac syndrome. The sequenced material came from CD8+ T cells from PBMCs.

The CDR3 bases are TGTGCCAGTAGTCACACGACAGGGGTTCAGCCCCAGCATTTT. Protein product: CASSHTTGVQPQHF. The V and J genes are TRBV19 and TRBJ1-5; TRBD1 matches 8 bases. This CDR3 region has 14 residues. V was pared by 5 bases and J by 6 bases, with 6 bases of the junction left unmatched. Germline lookup yields CDR1 LNHDA and CDR2 SQIVND (reference sequence). Full variable domain (remainder filled in from reference TRBV19 and TRBJ1-5): DGGITQSPKYLFRKEGQNVTLSCEQNLNHDAMYWYRQDPGQGLRLIYYSQIVNDFQKGDIAEGYSVSREKKESFPLTVTSAQKNPTAFYLCASSHTTGVQPQHFGDGTRLSIL.